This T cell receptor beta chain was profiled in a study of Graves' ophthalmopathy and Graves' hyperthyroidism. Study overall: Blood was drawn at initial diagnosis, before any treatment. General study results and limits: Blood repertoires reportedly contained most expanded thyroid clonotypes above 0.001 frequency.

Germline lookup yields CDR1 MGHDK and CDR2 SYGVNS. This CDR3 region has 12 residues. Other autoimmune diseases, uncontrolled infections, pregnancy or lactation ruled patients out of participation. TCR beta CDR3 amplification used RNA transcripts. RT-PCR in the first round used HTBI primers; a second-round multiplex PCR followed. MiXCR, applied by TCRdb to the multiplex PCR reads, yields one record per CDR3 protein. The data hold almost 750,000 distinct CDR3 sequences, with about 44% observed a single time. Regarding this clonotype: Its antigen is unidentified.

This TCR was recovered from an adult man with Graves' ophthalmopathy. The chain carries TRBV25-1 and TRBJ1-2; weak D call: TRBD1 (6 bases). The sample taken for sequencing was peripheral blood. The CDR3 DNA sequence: TGTGCTAGAGATTACAGGGATCAGGGCTACACCTTC. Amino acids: CARDYRDQGYTF.